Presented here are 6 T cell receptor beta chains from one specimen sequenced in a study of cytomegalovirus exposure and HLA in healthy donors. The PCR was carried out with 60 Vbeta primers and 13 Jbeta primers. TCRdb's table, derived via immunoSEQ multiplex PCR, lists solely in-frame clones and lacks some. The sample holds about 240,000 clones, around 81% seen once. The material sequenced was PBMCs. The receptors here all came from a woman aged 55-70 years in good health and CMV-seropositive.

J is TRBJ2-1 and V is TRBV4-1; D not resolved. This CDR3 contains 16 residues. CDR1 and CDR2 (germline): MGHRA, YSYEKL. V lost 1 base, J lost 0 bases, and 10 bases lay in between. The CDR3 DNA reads TGCGCCAGCAGCCAAGTACTATCGAGCTCCTACAATGAGCAGTTCTTC. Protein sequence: CASSQVLSSSYNEQFF.

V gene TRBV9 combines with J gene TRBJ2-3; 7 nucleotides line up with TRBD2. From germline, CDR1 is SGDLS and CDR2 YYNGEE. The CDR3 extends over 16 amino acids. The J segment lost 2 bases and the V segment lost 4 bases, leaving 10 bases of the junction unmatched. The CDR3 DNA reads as TGTGCCAGCAGCCAACGGGGGGACGGTAACACAGATACGCAGTATTTT. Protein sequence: CASSQRGDGNTDTQYF.

The DNA for the CDR3 is TGTGCCATCAGTGAGTCCCCTCTAGCGGGCGGGGAGCTGTTTTTT. Protein product: CAISESPLAGGELFF. The chain joins TRBV10-3 to TRBJ2-2; TRBD2 agrees at 8 bases. The germline gives CDR1 ENHRY, CDR2 SYGVKD. The length of the CDR3 is 15 residues. After removal of 0 bases from V and 7 bases from J, the junction contained 4 bases not matched to a gene.

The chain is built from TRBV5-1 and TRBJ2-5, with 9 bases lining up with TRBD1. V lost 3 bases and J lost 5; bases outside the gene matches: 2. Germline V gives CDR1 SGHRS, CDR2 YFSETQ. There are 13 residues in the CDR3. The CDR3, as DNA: TGCGCCAGCAGCTGGGACAGGGCGGAGACCCAGTACTTC. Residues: CASSWDRAETQYF.

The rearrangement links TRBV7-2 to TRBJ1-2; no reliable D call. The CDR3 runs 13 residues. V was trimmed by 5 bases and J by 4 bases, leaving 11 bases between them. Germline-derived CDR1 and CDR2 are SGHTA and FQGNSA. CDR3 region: CASSPSGLYGYTF. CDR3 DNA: TGTGCCAGCAGCCCGTCAGGTCTCTATGGCTACACCTTC. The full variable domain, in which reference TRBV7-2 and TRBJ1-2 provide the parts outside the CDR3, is GAGVSQSPSNKVTEKGKDVELRCDPISGHTALYWYRQSLGQGLEFLIYFQGNSAPDKSGLPSDRFSAERTGGSVSTLTIQRTQQEDSAVYLCASSPSGLYGYTFGSGTRLTVV.

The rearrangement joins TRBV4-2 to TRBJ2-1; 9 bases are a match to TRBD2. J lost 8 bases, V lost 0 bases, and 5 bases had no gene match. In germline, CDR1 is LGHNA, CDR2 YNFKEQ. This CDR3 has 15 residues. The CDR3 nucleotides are TGTGCCAGCAGCCAAGATCAACTAGCGGGTTATGAGCAGTTCTTC. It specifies CASSQDQLAGYEQFF.